Shown below are 2 T cell receptor beta chains from a single sample sequenced in a study of OX40 agonist ivuxolimab in advanced cancers. Measured with immunoSEQ multiplex PCR; TCRdb has only the in-frame clones, and not every one. The repertoire holds 90,000 or so clones, with approximately 87% as singletons. This sample comprised CD4+ or CD8+ T cells sorted from blood, obtained in a trial of the OX40 agonist ivuxolimab. Receptors were obtained from an adult with an advanced solid tumor such as melanoma, head and neck, liver or kidney cancer.

The chain combines TRBV10-3 with TRBJ2-7; 11 bases map to TRBD2. Germline CDR1 is ENHRY and CDR2 is SYGVKD. V was pared by 7 bases and J by 2 bases, with 1 base of the junction left unmatched. The CDR3 runs 13 residues. CDR3 DNA sequence: TGTGCCATCAAACTAGCGGGGGCCTACGAGCAGTACTTC. Amino acids: CAIKLAGAYEQYF.

The rearrangement uses TRBV11-2 and TRBJ2-7; 8 bases align to TRBD1. Germline V gives CDR1 SGHAT, CDR2 FQNNGV. The CDR3 consists of 13 residues. The junction had 1 base not matched to a gene; V was cut back by 5 bases and J by 1 base. Here the CDR3 reads CASSRQGSYEQYF. The CDR3 nucleotides read TGTGCCAGCAGCAGACAGGGGTCCTACGAGCAGTACTTC. Drawing the rest from reference TRBV11-2 and TRBJ2-7, the complete variable domain is EAGVAQSPRYKIIEKRQSVAFWCNPISGHATLYWYQQILGQGPKLLIQFQNNGVVDDSQLPKDRFSAERLKGVDSTLKIQPAKLEDSAVYLCASSRQGSYEQYFGPGTRLTVT.